This entry lists 15 T cell receptor beta chains sequenced from one sample in a study of vaccination and CD4 T cells after COVID-19. Treatment denoted: 10-day PBMC culture with coronavirus spike peptide pools or control peptides (ViraFEST assay). The unexposed donor's CD4+ T cells were collected before the COVID-19 pandemic (2011-2018). Oncomine TCR Beta short-read sequencing was applied to DNA from cultured CD4+ T cells. The authors extracted genomic DNA from cultured CD4+ T cells. TCRdb used MiXCR to reprocess the PCR reads, holding one entry per CDR3 protein. The sample holds 9,500 to 14,000 distinct CDR3 sequences, more than 35% seen once. These receptors have no known antigen. The sequenced material came from CD4+ T cells from blood, cultured in vitro. The receptor set was obtained from a human donor in good health.

In its sample, this clonotype was seen a few times. The V gene is TRBV20-1, the J gene TRBJ2-1, with unresolved D. The CDR3 has 15 residues. Trimming stripped 3 bases from V and 0 bases from J, with 12 bases between. Germline CDR1 DFQATT, CDR2 SNEGSKA (reference sequence). CDR3 in amino acids: CSASPSASSYNEQFF. CDR3 DNA sequence: TGCAGTGCTAGTCCATCGGCGAGCTCCTACAATGAGCAGTTCTTC.

A few counts support this clonotype. This chain connects TRBV20-1 to TRBJ1-6, with 7 bases that match TRBD1. The CDR3 extends over 14 amino acids. CDR1 DFQATT and CDR2 SNEGSKA come from the germline V gene (reference sequence). J was trimmed by 5 bases and V by 5 bases; bases with no gene match: 6. The CDR3 coding sequence is TGCAGTGCTCGTCGGGACAGAGATAATTCACCCCTCCACTTT. Protein sequence: CSARRDRDNSPLHF.

The J gene is TRBJ2-2, the V gene TRBV6-2 or TRBV6-3, with D unclear. The CDR3 sequence is 12 residues long. The ends were cut back, 2 bases at V and 6 bases at J, with 4 bases in the middle. The germline V gene encodes CDR1 MNHEY and CDR2 SVGEGT. The CDR3 loop reads CASSYPSGELFF. The CDR3 DNA reads TGTGCCAGCAGTTACCCTTCCGGGGAGCTGTTTTTT.

The chain has TRBV24-1 and TRBJ1-2, with D uncertain. Germline CDR1 and CDR2: KGHDR and SFDVKD. This CDR3 is 11 amino acids long. With 4 bases removed from V and 3 bases from J, the gap between germline ends came to 2 bases. The CDR3 sequence: CATSDYYGYTF. The CDR3 DNA reads TGTGCCACCAGTGACTACTATGGCTACACCTTC.

Notes on this clonotype: Likely a read error: the CDR3 ends without its conserved phenylalanine or tryptophan. The chain joins TRBV20-1 to TRBJ2-5; TRBD2 matches 7 bases. Germline CDR1 and CDR2: DFQATT and SNEGSKA (reference sequence). There are 14 residues in the CDR3. Germline trimming cut 0 bases from V and 5 bases from J; bases unmatched to any gene: 6. Here the CDR3 reads CSARDAGASETQYS. In DNA form, the CDR3 reads TGCAGTGCTAGAGACGCGGGAGCGAGCGAGACCCAGTACTCC.

The chain joins TRBV20-1 to TRBJ2-7, with 7 bases identical to TRBD1. Trimming removed 5 bases from V and 3 bases from J; junction bases left unmatched: 7. The CDR3 is made up of 13 amino acids. Per the germline V gene, CDR1 is DFQATT and CDR2 is SNEGSKA (reference sequence). The CDR3 loop is CSAPTGSIYEQYF. CDR3 nucleotide sequence: TGCAGTGCTCCGACAGGGTCTATCTACGAGCAGTACTTC.

This clonotype was counted a few times. V and J are TRBV19 and TRBJ1-1; tentatively, D is TRBD1 (5 bases). Trimming removed 1 base from V and 1 base from J, with 10 bases in between. Germline V gene lookup returns CDR1 LNHDA and CDR2 SQIVND (reference sequence). This CDR3 is built from 15 residues. The DNA for the CDR3 is TGTGCCAGTAGTATAGGGGGCGGTTGGAACACTGAAGCTTTCTTT. The encoded protein is CASSIGGGWNTEAFF.

This chain connects TRBV28 to TRBJ2-1; 12 nucleotides agree with TRBD2. The V and J ends lost 6 bases and 1 base, in that order; junction bases with no gene match: 4. CDR1 and CDR2 from the germline V gene are MDHEN and SYDVKM. The CDR3 runs 16 residues. The CDR3 region has the DNA TGTGCCAGCAGGACTAGCGGGAGAGGATCCTACAATGAGCAGTTCTTC. Translated, it gives CASRTSGRGSYNEQFF.

Concerning this clonotype: The junction shows a germline mismatch at one end, possibly a read error. V usage is TRBV7-7 and J usage is TRBJ2-1; 14 nucleotides line up with TRBD2. Per the germline V gene, CDR1 is SSHAT and CDR2 is FNYEAQ (reference sequence). The CDR3 extends over 16 amino acids. The CDR3 bases are TGTGCTAGCAGCTTAGACGGGACTAGCGGGAGCGGTGAGCAGTTCTTC. Translating it yields CASSLDGTSGSGEQFF.

A few counts support this clonotype. The V call is TRBV10-3, the J call TRBJ2-5, with D maybe TRBD2 (6 bases). The length of the CDR3 is 12 residues. V was shortened by 8 bases and J by 1 base, with 8 bases between the two germline ends. Germline loops: CDR1 ENHRY, CDR2 SYGVKD. The CDR3 sequence is CAIGGGQETQYF. The CDR3 DNA reads as TGTGCCATCGGGGGAGGCCAAGAGACCCAGTACTTC.

Only a few counts were recorded for this clonotype. The gene calls are TRBV27 and TRBJ1-6; tentatively, D is TRBD1 (5 bases). This CDR3 has 18 residues. V dropped 1 base and J dropped 0 bases, with 13 bases sitting between them. The germline gives CDR1 MNHEY, CDR2 SMNVEV (reference sequence). The CDR3 spells CASSLFRDGSSYNSPLHF. As DNA, the CDR3 is TGTGCCAGCAGTTTATTCCGGGACGGGAGCTCCTATAATTCACCCCTCCACTTT.

The rearrangement links TRBV18 to TRBJ2-7, with D hard to call. The germline V gene has CDR1 KGHSH and CDR2 LQKENI. The germline V and J ends were trimmed by 3 bases and 4 bases, with 10 bases remaining between them. The CDR3 is 13 amino acids. This chain's CDR3 is CASSPTDGYEQYF. The CDR3, as DNA: TGTGCCAGCTCACCGACGGACGGATACGAGCAGTACTTC.

A few counts support this clonotype. The rearrangement uses TRBV20-1 and TRBJ1-6; D remains unclear. Germline V gene data show CDR1 as DFQATT and CDR2 as SNEGSKA (reference sequence). V lost 6 bases and J lost 5, with 17 bases in between. The CDR3 length is 15 residues. CDR3 sequence reads: CSALRGDWNNSPLHF. The CDR3 DNA reads TGCAGTGCCCTTCGTGGGGATTGGAATAATTCACCCCTCCACTTT.

This clonotype was seen a few times. The rearrangement links TRBV24-1 to TRBJ2-2; 9 nucleotides agree with TRBD2. V gave up 3 bases and J gave up 7 bases; unmatched junction bases: 8. There are 16 residues in the CDR3. Germline V gene lookup returns CDR1 KGHDR and CDR2 SFDVKD. The CDR3 is CATSDVALAGIGELFF. The CDR3, as DNA: TGTGCCACCAGTGATGTGGCGCTAGCGGGGATCGGGGAGCTGTTTTTT.

This clonotype was seen a handful of times. The CDR3 nucleotides are TGTGCCAGCAAGCCTAGCGGGAGTCATACCTACGAGCAGTACTTC. This encodes CASKPSGSHTYEQYF. This rearrangement joins TRBV6-1 to TRBJ2-7; 10 bases are shared with TRBD2. J was trimmed by 2 bases and V by 7 bases; bases with no gene match: 8. The germline V gene has CDR1 MNHNS and CDR2 SASEGT. This CDR3 is built from 15 residues.